The next 5 T cell receptor beta chains were all read from a single sample in a study of cytomegalovirus exposure and HLA in healthy donors. The primer mix had 60 Vbeta and 13 Jbeta primers. Sequencing used immunoSEQ multiplex PCR; TCRdb keeps in-frame clones, though not all of them. The profile shows hundreds of thousands of clones, 60% to 80% of them singletons. Sequenced material: PBMCs. All receptors come from a male donor in good health and CMV-seronegative.

This clone turned up a few times. This sequence joins TRBV5-4 and TRBJ1-1; no firm D call. V shed 8 bases and J shed 2 bases, with 13 bases lying between them. The V gene's germline CDR1 is SGHNT and CDR2 YYREEE (reference sequence). CDR3 size: 13 residues. CDR3 residues: CASARVGNTEAFF. The CDR3 DNA sequence: TGTGCCAGTGCGCGGGTGGGCAACACTGAAGCTTTCTTT.

The chain uses TRBV30 and TRBJ2-5; D not certain. The germline gives CDR1 GTSNPN, CDR2 SVGIG (reference sequence). CDR3 length: 13 amino acids. Trimming left V 0 bases short and J 2 bases short, with 7 bases between. The CDR3 sequence: CAWSVWAQETQYF. Here the CDR3 DNA reads TGTGCCTGGAGTGTATGGGCACAAGAGACCCAGTACTTC.

The table lists this clone with a few counts. The chain is built from TRBV11-3 and TRBJ2-6, with 11 bases matching TRBD1. This CDR3 has 18 residues. Trimming took 5 bases from V and 4 from J; bases not matched to a gene: 10. Germline V gene lookup returns CDR1 SGHNT and CDR2 YENEEA. CDR3 sequence reads: CASSKGGDRGFGANVLTF. The DNA of the CDR3 is TGTGCCAGCAGCAAAGGCGGGGACAGGGGGTTCGGGGCCAACGTCCTGACTTTC.

V is TRBV4-2 and J is TRBJ1-2, with a weak D call TRBD1 (5 bases). V shed 4 bases and J shed 6 bases, with 12 bases lying between them. From germline, CDR1 is LGHNA and CDR2 YNFKEQ. CDR3 length equals 13 residues. The CDR3 spells CASSLEGQDGYTF. In nucleotides, the CDR3 is TGTGCCAGCAGCCTAGAAGGACAAGATGGCTACACCTTC.

The chain recombines TRBV30 with TRBJ2-1; TRBD1 agrees at 9 bases. This CDR3 region has 19 residues. CDR1 and CDR2 (germline): GTSNPN, SVGIG (reference sequence). After removal of 1 base from V and 4 bases from J, the junction contained 17 bases not matched to a gene. CDR3 in DNA: TGTGCCTGGAGTGCCGTTGGCAAATCGGGACAGGGCGTATACAATGAGCAGTTCTTC. This encodes CAWSAVGKSGQGVYNEQFF.